This TCR beta chain originates from a study of control samples from healthy donors and cancer patients. V lost 0 bases to trimming and J lost 8 bases, with 11 bases between them. Germline values: CDR1 SGHRS, CDR2 YFSETQ. CDR3 length equals 14 residues. This table comes from immunoSEQ multiplex PCR, and its TCRdb copy is limited to in-frame clones, with some not included. This table has fewer than 150,000 clones, 90% appearing once. Source material: blood. The clonotype originates from a man in his late teens or twenties in good health. V usage is TRBV5-1 and J usage is TRBJ1-4, with a tentative D call TRBD1 (5 bases). CDR3 bases: TGCGCCAGCAGCTTGGCGCAGGGAGGCGAAAAACTGTTTTTT. Amino acid sequence: CASSLAQGGEKLFF.